The entry that follows covers one TCR beta chain sequence. Its specificity is not known. The sample comes from a study of T-cell memory formation after mild COVID-19. At the level of the study: The two donors had largely donor-specific TCR clusters.

TCRdb re-called the 5' RACE reads with MiXCR, one entry per CDR3 protein. Of a few hundred thousand distinct CDR3 sequences in the sample, approximately 19% were seen once. V was cut by 2 bases and J by 0 bases, with 8 bases left in between. The CDR3 is made up of 14 amino acids. CDR1 is DFQATT, CDR2 SNEGSKA, per germline (reference sequence). Study results and limitations: CD4+ contracting clones were mainly CM and EM; CD8+ ones, EMRA. Day 15 to 85 contracting clones showed balanced CD4/CD8; later expanders leaned CD4+. A second wave of clones peaked on day 37, and their SARS-CoV-2 specificity went unconfirmed.

The rearrangement joins TRBV20-1 to TRBJ2-1, with D unresolved. Sequenced material: PBMCs or a T cell subset sorted from them (not recorded which). The origin of this receptor is a young man who had mild COVID-19 (a few samples of this study predate the infection). Cell type and time point are not known. CDR3 loop: CSARRASSYNEQFF. CDR3 DNA: TGCAGTGCTAGACGGGCCAGCTCCTACAATGAGCAGTTCTTC.